Included here is one T cell receptor (beta chain) sequence, with context. Its antigen is currently unknown. This sample is part of a study of OX40 agonist ivuxolimab in advanced cancers. Findings and limits, study-wide: Low normalized T-cell clonal expansion was also seen in some nonresponders. The study observed clonal expansion of CD4+ and CD8+ blood T cells by week 6 at 0.1 to 3.0 mg/kg.

Here immunoSEQ multiplex PCR was the method, and the copy in TCRdb shows in-frame clones only, minus some. The repertoire holds approximately 92,000 clones, with about 96% as singletons. Autoimmune disease history or systemic immunosuppression disqualified patients. This TCR was recovered from an adult with an advanced solid tumor such as melanoma, head and neck, liver or kidney cancer. The sample was CD4+ or CD8+ T cells sorted from blood, taken in a trial of the OX40 agonist ivuxolimab.

The CDR3 bases are TGTGCCAGCAGCCAGGGCTATGGGGACAAATACGAGCAGTACTTC. It is translated as CASSQGYGDKYEQYF. The chain employs TRBV11-2 and TRBJ2-7, with D maybe TRBD1 (6 bases). V gave up 5 bases and J gave up 4 bases, with 18 bases separating them. This CDR3 region has 15 residues. Germline CDR1 and CDR2: SGHAT and FQNNGV.